The 21 T cell receptor beta chains in this list originate from one sample, sequenced in a study of blood T cell repertoires in COVID-19. The data were produced by immunoSEQ multiplex PCR, yet TCRdb's version contains in-frame clones alone and is incomplete. The sample lists nearly 400,000 clones, roughly nine tenths occurring once. What was sequenced was PBMCs or T cells enriched from blood (not recorded which). These receptors all come from a woman aged 30 to 39 who had recovered from COVID-19.

The CDR3 spells CAIRPGQIYGYTF. Written as DNA, the CDR3 is TGTGCCATCAGGCCGGGACAGATCTATGGCTACACCTTC. This chain joins TRBV10-3 and TRBJ1-2; 7 bases align to TRBD1. CDR1 ENHRY and CDR2 SYGVKD come from the germline V gene. The V gene end was trimmed by 6 bases and the J gene end by 4 bases; junction bases not matched to a gene: 5. The CDR3 spans 13 residues.

This rearrangement joins TRBV10-3 to TRBJ2-1; 11 nucleotides line up with TRBD1. Per germline, CDR1 ENHRY and CDR2 SYGVKD. This CDR3 is 15 amino acids long. J gave up 3 bases and V 7 bases, and 5 bases lay outside the gene matches. CDR3 sequence: CAITEGQGGYNEQFF. CDR3 in DNA: TGTGCCATCACCGAGGGACAGGGGGGCTACAATGAGCAGTTCTTC.

This chain joins TRBV19 and TRBJ1-1; TRBD1 agrees at 9 bases. Germline V gives CDR1 LNHDA, CDR2 SQIVND (reference sequence). The ends lost 5 bases at V and 5 bases at J; junction bases unmatched: 6. The length of the CDR3 is 14 residues. CDR3 coding DNA: TGTGCCAGTAGTCACAGGGGGCCGGGGACTGAAGCTTTCTTT. It encodes CASSHRGPGTEAFF.

The rearrangement joins TRBV24-1 to TRBJ2-1; 9 bases are a match to TRBD2. This CDR3 is built from 16 residues. Germline V gene sequence: CDR1 KGHDR, CDR2 SFDVKD. V was clipped by 3 bases and J by 7 bases; unmatched bases: 9. For the CDR3, the DNA is TGTGCCACCAGTGATCCCGGGACTAGCCAAAGGAATGAGCAGTTCTTC. Its translation is CATSDPGTSQRNEQFF.

The J gene is TRBJ1-1, the V gene TRBV13; 10 positions match TRBD1. The CDR3 is 15 amino acids. CDR1 PRHDT and CDR2 FYEKMQ come from the germline V gene (reference sequence). The J segment lost 1 base and the V segment lost 3 bases, leaving 2 bases of the junction unmatched. CDR3 in DNA: TGTGCCAGCAGCTTGACAGGGGGCGAGAACACTGAAGCTTTCTTT. Amino acids: CASSLTGGENTEAFF.

The chain is built from TRBV7-2 and TRBJ2-1; D may be TRBD1 (5 bases). Germline CDR1 and CDR2: SGHTA and FQGNSA. V lost 1 base and J 8 bases, leaving 12 bases between the germline ends. CDR3 length: 14 residues. The CDR3 loop reads CASSLGSGLDEQFF. The DNA for the CDR3 is TGTGCCAGCAGCTTAGGGTCAGGGTTGGATGAGCAGTTCTTC.

The gene calls are TRBV19 and TRBJ1-5; D possibly corresponds to TRBD1 (5 bases). This CDR3 spans 19 amino acids. The germline CDR1 and CDR2 sequences are LNHDA and SQIVND (reference sequence). Trimming stripped 3 bases from V and 1 base from J, with 22 bases between. The CDR3: CASSISRGRGGWSNQPQHF. The CDR3 DNA follows: TGTGCCAGTAGTATTAGTCGAGGGAGGGGTGGTTGGAGCAATCAGCCCCAGCATTTT.

The chain has TRBV19 and TRBJ2-3; a weak D match, TRBD2 (5 bases). The CDR3 spans 18 residues. Deletions cut 3 bases from V and 1 base from J, with 20 bases between. Germline CDR1 and CDR2: LNHDA and SQIVND (reference sequence). CDR3 sequence reads: CASSIGLIGGDGTDTQYF. The CDR3, as DNA: TGTGCCAGTAGTATTGGGCTAATTGGAGGAGACGGCACAGATACGCAGTATTTT.

This clone was seen a single time. The rearrangement uses TRBV12-3 or TRBV12-4 and TRBJ2-2; D unresolved. Trimming pared 3 bases from V and 5 bases from J, leaving 7 bases between. The CDR3 is 13 residues long. In nucleotides, the CDR3 is TGTGCCAGCAGTTTTTTCACAACCGGGGAGCTGTTTTTT. It specifies CASSFFTTGELFF.

This clone was picked up one time. This chain joins TRBV25-1 and TRBJ1-4; D is possibly TRBD1 (6 bases). The V gene's germline CDR1 is MGHDK and CDR2 SYGVNS. This CDR3 has 14 amino acids. The V end lost 7 bases, the J end lost 8 bases, and 17 bases lay between the germline ends. CDR3 bases: TGTGCCAGCACTACAGGGACCGCTGGGGAAAAACTGTTTTTT. Protein sequence: CASTTGTAGEKLFF.

The chain combines TRBV28 with TRBJ2-2, with TRBD2 identical over 12 bases. The CDR3 is made up of 18 amino acids. CDR1 and CDR2 from the germline V gene are MDHEN and SYDVKM. The J segment lost 4 bases and the V segment lost 6 bases, leaving 12 bases of the junction unmatched. In DNA, the CDR3 is TGTGCCAGCAGATACCCTAGCGGGAGGGCAATATTCACCGGGGAGCTGTTTTTT. This codes for CASRYPSGRAIFTGELFF.

A single count supports this clone. The chain joins TRBV5-8 to TRBJ1-6; no clear D. Germline assignment: CDR1 SGHTS and CDR2 YDEGEE. Trimming removed 4 bases at V and 1 base at J, with 9 bases between. The CDR3 runs 15 residues. The CDR3 protein is CASSHLVSYNSPLHF. CDR3 DNA: TGTGCCAGCAGCCACCTAGTATCCTATAATTCACCCCTCCACTTT. The whole variable domain, remainder taken from reference TRBV5-8 and TRBJ1-6, is EAGVTQSPTHLIKTRGQQATLRCSPISGHTSVYWYQQALGLGLQFLLWYDEGEERNRGNFPPRFSGRQFPNYSSELNVNALELEDSALYLCASSHLVSYNSPLHFGNGTRLTVT.

This clone was detected once. V is TRBV5-1 and J is TRBJ2-7, with D maybe TRBD2 (7 bases). This CDR3 has 20 amino acids. The germline V and J ends were trimmed by 3 bases and 0 bases, with 28 bases remaining between them. In germline, CDR1 is SGHRS, CDR2 YFSETQ. DNA of the CDR3: TGCGCCAGCAGCTCCAGCCCTACACAGGCAAGGGGGGGAATCTCCTACGAGCAGTACTTC. This encodes CASSSSPTQARGGISYEQYF.

This chain joins TRBV3-1 (or the pseudogene TRBV3-2) and TRBJ2-6; no reliable D call. Germline values: CDR1 LGHDT, CDR2 YNNKEL (reference sequence). V was clipped by 1 base and J by 0 bases, with 4 bases between them. The length of the CDR3 is 15 residues. CDR3 DNA sequence: TGTGCCAGCAGCCAAGCGTCCTCTGGGGCCAACGTCCTGACTTTC. Protein sequence: CASSQASSGANVLTF.

V is TRBV7-2 and J is TRBJ1-4; D gene ambiguous. Trimming left V 7 bases short and J 4 bases short, with 13 bases between. The CDR3 loop spans 14 amino acids. Germline CDR1 SGHTA, CDR2 FQGNSA. CDR3 in DNA: TGTGCCAGCACCAAGACGGACTATAATGAAAAACTGTTTTTT. Protein: CASTKTDYNEKLFF.

The chain joins TRBV9 to TRBJ2-7; D gene unclear. V lost 0 bases to trimming and J lost 1 base, with 5 bases between them. Per the germline V gene, CDR1 is SGDLS and CDR2 is YYNGEE. This CDR3 has 13 residues. CDR3 loop: CASSVEQSYEQYF. In nucleotides, the CDR3 is TGTGCCAGCAGCGTAGAACAGTCCTACGAGCAGTACTTC.

This clone is a singleton in its sample. The chain links TRBV7-9 to TRBJ2-1, with D perhaps TRBD2 (6 bases). Germline assignment: CDR1 SEHNR and CDR2 FQNEAQ (reference sequence). This CDR3 has 16 amino acids. Between the trimmed V and J ends, which lost 5 bases and 0 bases, there was a span of 14 bases. Written as DNA, the CDR3 is TGTGCCAGCAGCATTTTAGCGGCTTCCTCCTACAATGAGCAGTTCTTC. Protein product: CASSILAASSYNEQFF.

There are a few counts of this clone. The V gene is TRBV29-1, the J gene TRBJ1-1; D is unclear. The CDR3 covers 12 residues. Trimming shortened V by 5 bases and J by 0 bases, and 7 bases separated the two germline ends. Per germline, CDR1 SQVTM and CDR2 ANQGSEA. The CDR3 here is CSVQQMNTEAFF. The CDR3 DNA reads TGCAGCGTTCAACAGATGAACACTGAAGCTTTCTTT.

The rearrangement links TRBV7-2 to TRBJ2-7, with 11 bases aligning to TRBD2. The CDR3 contains 15 residues. Germline V CDR1 and CDR2: SGHTA, FQGNSA. J was trimmed by 2 bases and V by 8 bases; bases with no gene match: 8. In nucleotides, the CDR3 is TGTGCCAGCTCCCAAACTAGCGGGGGAACCTACGAGCAGTACTTC. Encoded protein: CASSQTSGGTYEQYF.

CDR3 nucleotide sequence: TGTGCCAGCAGCGGACTAGCGGGAGGCGAGCAGTACTTC. This gives the protein CASSGLAGGEQYF. This rearrangement joins TRBV6-5 to TRBJ2-7, with 14 positions matching TRBD2. The CDR3 runs to 13 residues. Losses at the gene ends were 6 bases for V and 6 bases for J; bases not matched to a gene: 1. Looked up from germline, CDR1 is MNHEY and CDR2 is SVGAGI.

The J gene is TRBJ1-1, the V gene TRBV11-1; 9 nucleotides align to TRBD1. CDR3 length: 14 residues. CDR1 is SGHAT, CDR2 FQDESV, per germline (reference sequence). After removal of 6 bases from V and 7 bases from J, the junction contained 9 bases not matched to a gene. CDR3 protein: CASRDHRGLFEAFF. The CDR3 coding sequence is TGTGCCAGCAGGGACCACAGGGGGCTCTTTGAAGCTTTCTTT. The entire variable domain, with the rest obtained from reference TRBV11-1 and TRBJ1-1, is as follows: EAEVAQSPRYKITEKSQAVAFWCDPISGHATLYWYRQILGQGPELLVQFQDESVVDDSQLPKDRFSAERLKGVDSTLKIQPAELGDSAMYLCASRDHRGLFEAFFGQGTRLTVV.